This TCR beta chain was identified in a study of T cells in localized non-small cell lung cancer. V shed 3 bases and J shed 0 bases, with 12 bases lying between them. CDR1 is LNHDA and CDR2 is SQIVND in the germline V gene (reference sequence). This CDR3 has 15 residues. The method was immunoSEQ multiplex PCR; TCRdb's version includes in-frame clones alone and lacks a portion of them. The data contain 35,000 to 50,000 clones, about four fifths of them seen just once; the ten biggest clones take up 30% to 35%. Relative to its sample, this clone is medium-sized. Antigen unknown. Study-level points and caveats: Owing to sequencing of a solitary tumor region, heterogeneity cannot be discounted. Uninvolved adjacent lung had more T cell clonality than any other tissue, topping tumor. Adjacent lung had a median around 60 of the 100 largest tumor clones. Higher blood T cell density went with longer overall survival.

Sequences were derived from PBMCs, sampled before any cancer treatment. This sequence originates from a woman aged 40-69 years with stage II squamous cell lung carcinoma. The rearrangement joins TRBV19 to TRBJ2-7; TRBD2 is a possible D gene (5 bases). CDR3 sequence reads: CASSMGWGVSYEQYF. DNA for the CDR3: TGTGCCAGTAGTATGGGGTGGGGAGTCTCCTACGAGCAGTACTTC.